This T cell receptor beta chain was obtained from a study of molecular identifiers for immune sequencing clone quantification. Whole-study findings and limits: Among effectors, clones above 20 RNA copies held over 99% of molecules; among naive cells, under 1%.

In the sort, naive CD8 T cells were defined as CD8+CD4-CCR7+CD45RA+. TCRdb reanalysed the PCR reads using MiXCR and keeps one entry per CDR3 protein. The profile shows tens of thousands of distinct CDR3 sequences, about 23% of them singletons. With 2 bases clipped from V and 2 bases from J, the junction kept 2 bases outside the gene matches. The CDR3 length is 15 residues. The germline V gene has CDR1 SGHAT and CDR2 FQNNGV. This clonotype was counted many times. Its antigen is not known. V is TRBV11-2 and J is TRBJ2-7; 11 bases match TRBD2. Sequenced material: naive CD8+ T cells from blood, with Jurkat cell RNA spiked in. Subset denoted: FACS-sorted CD8+CD4-CCR7+CD45RA+ naive T cells. This TCR was sampled from a human donor in good health. Some libraries in this study had Jurkat cell RNA spiked in. The CDR3 DNA follows: TGTGCCAGCAGCTTACTAGCGGGGGGTACCTACGAGCAGTACTTC. As protein: CASSLLAGGTYEQYF. Full variable domain (rest looked up from reference TRBV11-2 and TRBJ2-7): EAGVAQSPRYKIIEKRQSVAFWCNPISGHATLYWYQQILGQGPKLLIQFQNNGVVDDSQLPKDRFSAERLKGVDSTLKIQPAKLEDSAVYLCASSLLAGGTYEQYFGPGTRLTVT.